The 20 T cell receptor beta chains below all came from one sample that was sequenced in a study of CXCR3-negative and CXCR3-positive naive CD8 T cells. The authors made the TRB cDNA libraries by 5' RACE using UMI labels. TCRdb reprocessed the 5' RACE reads, keeping one entry per CDR3 protein, no DNA. In all, the sample yields about 85,000 distinct CDR3 sequences. General study findings and limits: CXCR3-positive naive cells carried more hydrophobic TRB CDR3s than CXCR3-negative ones.

Their antigen targets remain unknown. Specimen: naive CXCR3+ CD8+ T cells from blood. Subset in this sample: CD45RO-CCR7+CD27+CD95- naive CD8+ T cells expressing CXCR3 (TNR3+). The receptors shown here come from a human donor in good health. Some clones in this sample may be carry-over from other donors' samples.

V is TRBV20-1 and J is TRBJ2-1. The CDR3 covers 15 residues. CDR1 DFQATT and CDR2 SNEGSKA come from the germline V gene (reference sequence). CDR3 protein: CSATDRSFSYNEQFF.

The chain combines TRBV29-1 with TRBJ1-2; with no DNA, the TCRdb D assignment of TRBD1 cannot be verified. CDR1 is SQVTM, CDR2 ANQGSEA, per germline. The CDR3 runs 14 residues. The CDR3 region is CSARLTGDPRGYTF.

This CDR3 reads CSAITVGEGATDTQYF. The J gene is TRBJ2-3, the V gene TRBV20-1; TCRdb's assignment of TRBD1 cannot be checked, as there is no DNA. The germline V gene has CDR1 DFQATT and CDR2 SNEGSKA (reference sequence). CDR3 length: 16 amino acids.

The gene calls are TRBV14 and TRBJ2-1. Germline-derived CDR1 and CDR2 are SGHDN and FVKESK. The CDR3 contains 18 residues. This CDR3 is CASSQDLGLASAYNEQFF.

This chain uses TRBV21-1 with TRBJ2-1; TCRdb reports TRBD1, a call that lacks DNA to check it against. TRBV21-1 is annotated as a pseudogene. CDR3 length: 12 amino acids. Here the CDR3 reads CASSRDSSEQFF.

The genes are TRBV6-4 and TRBJ2-3; TCRdb lists TRBD2, though no DNA is available to test this call. This CDR3 is 15 amino acids long. Germline values: CDR1 MRHNA, CDR2 SNTAGT. This CDR3 reads CASSVLAGGTDTQYF.

This CDR3 is CASSLGGAHLINYGYTF. The V gene is TRBV13, the J gene TRBJ1-2; TCRdb's D call of TRBD1 is untestable without DNA. Germline loops: CDR1 PRHDT, CDR2 FYEKMQ (reference sequence). The length of the CDR3 is 17 residues.

CDR3 protein: CASSLQVSTDTQYF. The chain links TRBV5-6 to TRBJ2-3. The CDR3 spans 14 residues. The V gene's germline CDR1 is SGHDT and CDR2 YYEEEE.

The V and J genes are TRBV28 and TRBJ2-1; TCRdb calls TRBD1, which cannot be checked without DNA. The CDR3 is 15 residues long. The germline gives CDR1 MDHEN, CDR2 SYDVKM. The CDR3 region is CASSPPTVSYNEQFF.

The chain has TRBV19 and TRBJ2-1; TCRdb proposes TRBD2, but this gene call is untestable without DNA. CDR1 is LNHDA and CDR2 is SQIVND in the germline V gene (reference sequence). There are 16 residues in the CDR3. The CDR3 sequence: CASTTLGLAGGNEQFF. Complete variable domain (other parts from reference TRBV19 and TRBJ2-1): DGGITQSPKYLFRKEGQNVTLSCEQNLNHDAMYWYRQDPGQGLRLIYYSQIVNDFQKGDIAEGYSVSREKKESFPLTVTSAQKNPTAFYLCASTTLGLAGGNEQFFGPGTRLTVL.

The J gene is TRBJ2-1, the V gene TRBV28. CDR1 is MDHEN and CDR2 is SYDVKM in the germline V gene. This CDR3 is built from 16 residues. The CDR3 region is CASSLLVADSYNEQFF.

The genes are TRBV7-9 and TRBJ1-1. Germline V gives CDR1 SEHNR, CDR2 FQNEAQ (reference sequence). This CDR3 contains 14 residues. CDR3 protein: CASSPGGGSTEAFF. The variable domain in full, completed from reference TRBV7-9 and TRBJ1-1, reads DTGVSQNPRHKITKRGQNVTFRCDPISEHNRLYWYRQTLGQGPEFLTYFQNEAQLEKSRLLSDRFSAERPKGSFSTLEIQRTEQGDSAMYLCASSPGGGSTEAFFGQGTRLTVV.

The chain carries TRBV4-1 and TRBJ2-7; TCRdb's D gene call, TRBD2, goes unchecked for lack of DNA. Per germline, CDR1 MGHRA and CDR2 YSYEKL. This CDR3 comprises 15 residues. The CDR3 reads CASSPRASGAYEQYF.

This chain links TRBV10-3 with TRBJ2-4; TCRdb picks TRBD1, but there is no DNA to check that call. The germline V gene encodes CDR1 ENHRY and CDR2 SYGVKD. This CDR3 contains 16 residues. The CDR3 sequence: CAISDPAGQSSNIQYF.

The genes are TRBV14 and TRBJ2-1; without DNA, the TCRdb call of TRBD1 cannot be checked. Germline CDR1 reads SGHDN; CDR2 reads FVKESK. This CDR3 contains 16 residues. CDR3 residues: CASSRRDNPSYNEQFF. The full variable domain, with the rest looked up from reference TRBV14 and TRBJ2-1, is EAGVTQFPSHSVIEKGQTVTLRCDPISGHDNLYWYRRVMGKEIKFLLHFVKESKQDESGMPNNRFLAERTGGTYSTLKVQPAELEDSGVYFCASSRRDNPSYNEQFFGPGTRLTVL.

The chain combines TRBV6-6 with TRBJ2-7; TCRdb indicates TRBD2, and absent DNA this call remains unverified. CDR1 is MNHNY, CDR2 SVGAGI, per germline (reference sequence). CDR3 length: 14 residues. The CDR3 is CASSGLAGPYEQYF.

The chain joins TRBV12-3 or TRBV12-4 to TRBJ2-1; there is no DNA to check the TCRdb D call of TRBD1. The CDR3 extends over 13 amino acids. This chain's CDR3 is CASSWTGNDEKFF.

This chain joins TRBV7-6 and TRBJ2-7; TCRdb returns TRBD2, unconfirmable since there is no DNA. The CDR3 runs to 16 residues. From germline, CDR1 is SGHVS and CDR2 FNYEAQ. The CDR3 loop reads CASSSGTSGNPYEHYF. Together with reference TRBV7-6 and TRBJ2-7, the CDR3 gives the full variable domain: GAGVSQSPRYKVTKRGQDVALRCDPISGHVSLYWYRQALGQGPEFLTYFNYEAQQDKSGLPNDRFSAERPEGSISTLTIQRTEQRDSAMYRCASSSGTSGNPYEHYFGPGTRLTVT.

V is TRBV7-9 and J is TRBJ1-2. The V gene's germline CDR1 is SEHNR and CDR2 FQNEAQ (reference sequence). The CDR3 is 15 amino acids. Here the CDR3 reads CASSNRREPSYGYTF.

CDR3 protein: CATSRDIIQPQHF. The chain uses TRBV15 and TRBJ1-5. The CDR3 sequence is 13 residues long. The germline gives CDR1 LNHNV, CDR2 YYDKDF (reference sequence).